The subject of this entry is one T cell receptor (beta chain). Per the study methods: Researchers report that nucleated cell counts were estimated from reference gene primer amplification. Sequencing was performed with immunoSEQ multiplex PCR; in TCRdb, only in-frame clones are kept and a portion is missing. V, J and clone size are taken as reported in that table, and D and trimming were inferred from the DNA itself. The repertoire holds 130,000 or so clones, with approximately 89% as singletons. The data stem from a study of blood T cell repertoires in COVID-19. Across the study: Samples of COVID-19 (acute and convalescent) were obtained from the United States, Italy and Spain. Nucleic acid was either cDNA or gDNA, and it came from T cells, B-cell-depleted T cells, or PBMCs.

The receptor comes from a man aged 50 or older with acute or convalescent COVID-19. Sequencing input: peripheral blood.

For the CDR3, the DNA is TGTGCCAGCAGCTTAGAAGGGGGCATCACTGAAGCTTTCTTT. Its protein is CASSLEGGITEAFF. The chain recombines TRBV7-9 with TRBJ1-1; the match to TRBD1 covers 7 bases. V shed 1 base, J shed 4 bases, and the junction held 3 bases outside the gene matches. There are 14 residues in the CDR3. Germline loops: CDR1 SEHNR, CDR2 FQNEAQ (reference sequence). The variable domain in full, with the rest retrieved from reference TRBV7-9 and TRBJ1-1, is DTGVSQNPRHKITKRGQNVTFRCDPISEHNRLYWYRQTLGQGPEFLTYFQNEAQLEKSRLLSDRFSAERPKGSFSTLEIQRTEQGDSAMYLCASSLEGGITEAFFGQGTRLTVV.